This T cell receptor beta chain was sequenced for a study of T cell responses to AZD1222 COVID-19 vaccine. As concerns this clone: The antigen remains undetermined.

This CDR3 region has 17 residues. V was shortened by 4 bases and J by 7 bases, with 20 bases between the two germline ends. Germline V gene lookup returns CDR1 SEHNR and CDR2 FQNEAQ (reference sequence). Study-wide results and limits: Baseline testing showed seropositivity in only a handful of AZD1222 recipients. Two AZD1222 administrations were followed by greater Spike-specific TCR breadth and depth.

Only in-frame clones appear in the TCRdb table, and some are missing; sequencing was by immunoSEQ multiplex PCR. The sample shows 100,000 to 150,000 clones, more than 75% of them seen only once. The starting material was peripheral blood, obtained on day 0 of AZD1222 vaccination. The V and J genes are TRBV7-9 and TRBJ1-6, with D possibly being TRBD1 (6 bases). This clonotype was obtained from an adult in good health. The CDR3 sequence is CASSSARGQGKNSPLHF. The CDR3 DNA reads TGTGCCAGCAGCTCCGCGCGGGGACAAGGCAAGAATTCACCCCTCCACTTT.